The present T cell receptor beta chain was sequenced within a study of graft-versus-host responses after intestinal transplantation (dated by TCRdb to the early 2020s). Some background on the complete study: Recipients received multivisceral, liver-intestinal, or isolated intestinal transplants. Anti-thymocyte globulin induction was given to all recipients, followed by maintenance tacrolimus and steroids for two to four years. After intestinal transplantation, graft-versus-host and host-versus-graft alloreactive T cell clones were followed in the graft, circulation and bone marrow using bulk TCR-beta CDR3 sequencing. To identify alloreactive clones, pre-transplant mixed lymphocyte reaction products were sequenced and then compared with unstimulated pre-transplant donor and recipient T cells. A cohort of approximately 23 intestinal transplant recipients, including one retransplant, was enrolled, and 3 patients lacking pretransplant specimens were excluded. Donor T cell macrochimerism was defined as a peak of at least 4% donor T cells among recipient peripheral blood mononuclear cells. Instead of going to the commercial service, samples from a few later patients were sequenced in-house on an Illumina MiSeq and processed with MiXCR. Overall study outcomes, separate from this receptor: Early after transplant, declines in HvG clones were associated with peak levels of circulating GvH clones. GvH clones were found in recipient bone marrow, and some of the GvH clones appeared earlier in ileal mucosa or blood, which is consistent with an intestinal mucosal origin. The conclusions were limited by the relatively low number and heterogeneity of the intestinal transplant patients. High GvH to HvG T cell clonal ratios were observed in the allografts of patients with donor T cell macrochimerism.

Explained via the paper, the time point label denotes: cells obtained before transplantation from donor or recipient. CD3+CD4+ and CD3+CD8+ populations were FACS-sorted from unstimulated pre-transplant donor and recipient cells taken from spleen or lymph nodes. Receptor libraries were prepared by the immunoSEQ multiplex PCR assay. In most patients, genomic DNA was isolated using the Qiagen DNeasy Blood and Tissue Kit and sent frozen to Adaptive Biotechnologies for TCR sequencing. For most patients, high-throughput TCR-beta CDR3 sequencing of genomic DNA was performed by Adaptive Biotechnologies. On the authors' methods: TCR sequencing data for more than 15 patients were retrieved from Adaptive's ImmunoSEQ software; three other patients were processed with MiXCR and VDJtools. To correct CD4 versus CD8 sorting errors, sequences present in both subsets at a frequency ratio below 5:1 were removed. CDR3 nucleotide sequences shared by donor and recipient were removed because the origin of these sequences could not be assigned. To count as alloreactive, a clone needed at least 2-fold expansion over unstimulated cells and a minimum CFSE-low frequency of 0.002% (template counts) or 0.001% (read counts). A clone was considered mappable if detected in the sequenced pre-transplant spleen, lymph node, or MLR CFSE-low populations of the donor or recipient. The cumulative frequency of alloreactive clones was calculated as a percentage of all sequences, weighted by copy number. The clones in this table, taken by TCRdb from immuneACCESS, are in-frame only. Not every clone is retained; where verified, under half of the shortfall comes from an unresolved V gene, and the cause of the rest is unknown. The V and J calls and clone size come from that table; D and trimming were worked out from the DNA. The sample table records more than 75,000 clones; 91% of these occur just once. In total, the top ten clones hold approximately 0.32% of the sample.

Note on this clone: Which antigen it targets is not known. There are no base qualities to consult, and no much larger clone falls within one base.

Reading the germline V gene gives CDR1 SGDLS and CDR2 YYNGEE. V and J are trimmed by 4 bases and 4 bases, and the gene matches miss 9 bases of the junction. From its cysteine to its phenylalanine, the CDR3 spans 15 amino acids. Solely the CDR3 DNA is kept, with 45 bases framed from the first base. The TCR originated in a human donor who was the organ donor for an intestinal transplant. This specimen was unstimulated CD4+ T cells sorted from spleen or lymph node cells, taken before transplant. The V and J segments used are TRBV9 and TRBJ2-5, and 8 bases in between align with TRBD1. The sequenced DNA: TGTGCCAGCAGCCCTCACTCGGGGACAGGAGAGACCCAGTACTTC. Its protein product is CASSPHSGTGETQYF.